This TCR beta chain was retrieved from a study of PD-1 blockade in classical Hodgkin lymphoma. The repertoire was sequenced with immunoSEQ multiplex PCR; TCRdb's copy has only in-frame clones and lacks some. The data hold tens of thousands of clones, with over 80% observed a single time. Germline CDR1 and CDR2: MNHNY and SVGAGI (reference sequence). Trimming shortened V by 0 bases and J by 7 bases, and 16 bases separated the two germline ends. This CDR3 contains 16 residues. Findings and caveats of the study: In CD4+ cells, TCR diversity went up significantly by C4D1, but in CD8+ cells it did not. Patients who responded completely had about the same baseline diversity as newly diagnosed patients. In newly diagnosed patients, baseline TCR diversity was reportedly below that of healthy donors. What caused the repertoire differences, perhaps disease activity or prior therapy, remains undefined.

As to this clone: Its antigen remains unidentified.

The patients all showed relapse after autologous stem cell transplantation, while their brentuximab vedotin exposure varied. CD4+ T cells were purified from thawed PBMCs by magnetic negative selection. Here the sequenced sample was CD4+ T cells from blood, taken at baseline. The clonotype comes from a human donor with classical Hodgkin lymphoma. The genes are TRBV6-6 and TRBJ1-5; a possible D gene is TRBD1 (5 bases). In nucleotides, the CDR3 is TGTGCCAGCAGTTACTCTACTAGCCTACGGGGGCAGCCCCAGCATTTT. Translation: CASSYSTSLRGQPQHF.